This T cell receptor beta chain was captured in a study of shared clonotypes between healthy human individuals. Notes on the study in general: A handful of donors shared about 4.8% of their naive CD4 clonotypes.

The repertoire was sequenced with immunoSEQ multiplex PCR; TCRdb's copy has only in-frame clones and lacks some. The sample holds roughly 2 million clones, approximately 96% seen once. The V gene lost 8 bases and the J gene lost 0 bases, with 7 bases spanning the gap. The CDR3 has 12 residues. Germline V gene sequence: CDR1 MNHNS, CDR2 SASEGT. With regard to this clone: The antigen remains undetermined.

The sequence was collected from a man between 18 and 29 years old in good health. This sequence joins TRBV6-1 and TRBJ2-5; D is tentatively TRBD1 or TRBD2 (5 bases each). The sample consisted of naive CD4+ T cells sorted from blood. As for subset: CD45RA+ positively selected. CDR3 bases: TGTGCCAGCTGGGGGTACCAAGAGACCCAGTACTTC. Translating gives CASWGYQETQYF.